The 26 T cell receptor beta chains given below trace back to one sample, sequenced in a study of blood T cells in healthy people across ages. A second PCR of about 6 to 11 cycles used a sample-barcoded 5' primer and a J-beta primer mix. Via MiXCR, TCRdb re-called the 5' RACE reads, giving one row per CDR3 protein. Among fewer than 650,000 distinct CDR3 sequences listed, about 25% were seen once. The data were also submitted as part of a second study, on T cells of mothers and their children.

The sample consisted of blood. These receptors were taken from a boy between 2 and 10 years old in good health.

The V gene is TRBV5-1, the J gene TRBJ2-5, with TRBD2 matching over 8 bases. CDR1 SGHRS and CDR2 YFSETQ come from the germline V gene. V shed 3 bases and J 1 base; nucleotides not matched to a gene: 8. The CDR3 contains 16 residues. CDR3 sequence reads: CASSSGTRAIQETQYF. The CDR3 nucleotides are TGCGCCAGCAGCTCCGGGACTAGGGCCATCCAAGAGACCCAGTACTTC.

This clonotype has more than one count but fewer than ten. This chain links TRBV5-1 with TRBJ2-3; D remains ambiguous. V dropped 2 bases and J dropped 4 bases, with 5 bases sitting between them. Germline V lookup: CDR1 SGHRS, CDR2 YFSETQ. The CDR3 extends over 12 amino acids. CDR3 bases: TGCGCCAGCAGCTTCAGCGCAGATACGCAGTATTTT. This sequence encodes CASSFSADTQYF. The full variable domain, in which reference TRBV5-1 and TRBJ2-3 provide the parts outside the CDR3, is KAGVTQTPRYLIKTRGQQVTLSCSPISGHRSVSWYQQTPGQGLQFLFEYFSETQRNKGNFPGRFSGRQFSNSRSEMNVSTLELGDSALYLCASSFSADTQYFGPGTRLTVL.

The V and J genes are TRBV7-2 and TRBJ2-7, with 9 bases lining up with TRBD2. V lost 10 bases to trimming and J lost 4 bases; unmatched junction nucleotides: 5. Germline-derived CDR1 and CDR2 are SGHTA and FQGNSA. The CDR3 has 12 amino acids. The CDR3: CATSGIMYEQYF. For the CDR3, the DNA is TGTGCCACTAGCGGGATTATGTACGAGCAGTACTTC. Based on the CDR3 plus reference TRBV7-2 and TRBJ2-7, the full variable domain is GAGVSQSPSNKVTEKGKDVELRCDPISGHTALYWYRQSLGQGLEFLIYFQGNSAPDKSGLPSDRFSAERTGGSVSTLTIQRTQQEDSAVYLCATSGIMYEQYFGPGTRLTVT.

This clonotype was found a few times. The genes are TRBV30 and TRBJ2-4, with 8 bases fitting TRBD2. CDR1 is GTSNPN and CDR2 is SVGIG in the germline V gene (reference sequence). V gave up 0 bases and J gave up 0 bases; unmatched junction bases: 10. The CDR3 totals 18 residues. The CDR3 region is CAWSVLSGATSAKNIQYF. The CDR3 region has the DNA TGTGCCTGGAGTGTACTTAGCGGGGCTACTTCAGCCAAAAACATTCAGTACTTC. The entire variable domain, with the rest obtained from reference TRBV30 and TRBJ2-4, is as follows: SQTIHQWPATLVQPVGSPLSLECTVEGTSNPNLYWYRQAAGRGLQLLFYSVGIGQISSEVPQNLSASRPQDRQFILSSKKLLLSDSGFYLCAWSVLSGATSAKNIQYFGAGTRLSVL.

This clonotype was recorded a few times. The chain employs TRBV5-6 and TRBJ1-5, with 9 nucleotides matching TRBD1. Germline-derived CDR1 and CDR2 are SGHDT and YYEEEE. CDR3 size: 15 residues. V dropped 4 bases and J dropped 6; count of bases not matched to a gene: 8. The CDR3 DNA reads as TGTGCCAGCAGCCTATTTATACAGGGGGCTCAGCCCCAGCATTTT. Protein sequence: CASSLFIQGAQPQHF.

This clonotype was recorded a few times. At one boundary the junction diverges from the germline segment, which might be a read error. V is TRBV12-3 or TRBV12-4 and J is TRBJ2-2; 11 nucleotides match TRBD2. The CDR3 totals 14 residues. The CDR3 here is CASSIAGGPGELFF. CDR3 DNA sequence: TGTGCCAGCAGTATAGCGGGAGGGCCCGGGGAGCTGTTTTTT.

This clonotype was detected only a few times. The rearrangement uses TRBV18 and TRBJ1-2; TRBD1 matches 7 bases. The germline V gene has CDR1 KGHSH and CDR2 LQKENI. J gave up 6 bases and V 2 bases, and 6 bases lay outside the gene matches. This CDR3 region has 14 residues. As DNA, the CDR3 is TGTGCCAGCTCACCAAGGACAGGTCTTCATGGCTACACCTTC. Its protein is CASSPRTGLHGYTF.

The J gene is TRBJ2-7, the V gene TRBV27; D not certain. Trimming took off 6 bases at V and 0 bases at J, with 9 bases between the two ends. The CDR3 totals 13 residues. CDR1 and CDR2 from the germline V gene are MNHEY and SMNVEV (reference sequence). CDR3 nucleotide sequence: TGTGCCAGCAGCCGGATTAACTCCTACGAGCAGTACTTC. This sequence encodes CASSRINSYEQYF.

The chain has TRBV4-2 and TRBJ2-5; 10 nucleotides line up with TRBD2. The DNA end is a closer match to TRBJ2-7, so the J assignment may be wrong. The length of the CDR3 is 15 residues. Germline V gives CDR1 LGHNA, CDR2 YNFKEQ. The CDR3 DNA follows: TGTGCCAGCAGGATGCAGCGGGGGGGAGCCTACGAGCAGTACTTC. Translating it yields CASRMQRGGAYEQYF.

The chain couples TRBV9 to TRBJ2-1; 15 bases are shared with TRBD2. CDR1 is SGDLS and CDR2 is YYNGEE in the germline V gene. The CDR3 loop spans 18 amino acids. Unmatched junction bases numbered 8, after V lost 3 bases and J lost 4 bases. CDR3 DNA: TGTGCCAGCAGCGAGAGGGGACTAGCGGGGGGTCAATACAATGAGCAGTTCTTC. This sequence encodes CASSERGLAGGQYNEQFF.

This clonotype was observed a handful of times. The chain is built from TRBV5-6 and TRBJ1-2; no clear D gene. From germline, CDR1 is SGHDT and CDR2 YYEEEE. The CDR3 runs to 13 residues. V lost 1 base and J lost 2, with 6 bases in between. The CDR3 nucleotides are TGTGCCAGCAGCTTGAGAGTGAACTATGGCTACACCTTC. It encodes CASSLRVNYGYTF.

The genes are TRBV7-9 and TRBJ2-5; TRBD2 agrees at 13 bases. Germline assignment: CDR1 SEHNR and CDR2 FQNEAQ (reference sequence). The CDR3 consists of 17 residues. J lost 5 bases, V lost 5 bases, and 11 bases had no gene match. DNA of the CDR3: TGTGCCAGCAGCCCTCGGACTAGCGGGAGAAGGTCGGAGACCCAGTACTTC. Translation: CASSPRTSGRRSETQYF.

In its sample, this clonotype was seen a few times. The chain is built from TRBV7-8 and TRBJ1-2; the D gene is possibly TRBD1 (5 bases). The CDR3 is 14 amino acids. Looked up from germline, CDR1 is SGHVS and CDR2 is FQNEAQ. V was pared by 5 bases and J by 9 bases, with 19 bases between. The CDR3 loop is CASSPPPTWGSYTF. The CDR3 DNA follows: TGTGCCAGCAGCCCCCCCCCAACTTGGGGGAGCTACACCTTC.

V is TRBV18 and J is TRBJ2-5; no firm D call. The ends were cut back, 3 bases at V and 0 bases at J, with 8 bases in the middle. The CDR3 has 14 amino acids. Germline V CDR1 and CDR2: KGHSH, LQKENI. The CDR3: CASSPGKYQETQYF. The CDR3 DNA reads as TGTGCCAGCTCACCCGGAAAGTACCAAGAGACCCAGTACTTC.

The CDR3 loop is CSARDFLNEQFF. The DNA of the CDR3 is TGCAGTGCTAGGGACTTTCTCAATGAGCAGTTCTTC. The chain is built from TRBV20-1 and TRBJ2-1; tentative D call: TRBD2 (5 bases). V was cut by 3 bases and J by 6 bases, with 9 bases left in between. This CDR3 has 12 amino acids. Germline CDR1 and CDR2: DFQATT and SNEGSKA (reference sequence).

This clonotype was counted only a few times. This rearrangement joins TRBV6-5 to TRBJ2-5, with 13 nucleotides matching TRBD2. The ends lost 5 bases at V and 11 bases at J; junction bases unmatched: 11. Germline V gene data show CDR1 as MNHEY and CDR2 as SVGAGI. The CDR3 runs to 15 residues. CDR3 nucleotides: TGTGCCAGCAGTCCCGGGACTAGCGGGGCGAGGGAGCAGTACTTC. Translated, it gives CASSPGTSGAREQYF.

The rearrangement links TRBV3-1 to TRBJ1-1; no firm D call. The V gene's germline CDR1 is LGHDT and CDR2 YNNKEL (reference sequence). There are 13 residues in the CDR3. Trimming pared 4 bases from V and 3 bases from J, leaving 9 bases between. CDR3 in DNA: TGTGCCAGCAGCCCGTTTGTAGACACTGAAGCTTTCTTT. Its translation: CASSPFVDTEAFF.

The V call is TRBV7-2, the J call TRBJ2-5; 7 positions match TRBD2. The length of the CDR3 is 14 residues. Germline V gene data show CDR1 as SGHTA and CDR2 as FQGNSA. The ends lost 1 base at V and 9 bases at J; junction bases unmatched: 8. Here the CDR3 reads CASSLDRGGAPQYF. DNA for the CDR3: TGTGCCAGCAGCTTAGACCGGGGAGGGGCGCCCCAGTACTTC.

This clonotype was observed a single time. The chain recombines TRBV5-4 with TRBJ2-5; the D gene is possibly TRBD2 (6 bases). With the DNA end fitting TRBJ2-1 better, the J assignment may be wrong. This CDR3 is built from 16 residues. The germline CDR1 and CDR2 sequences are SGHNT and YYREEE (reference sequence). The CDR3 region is CASSYGAGSAINEQFF. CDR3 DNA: TGTGCCAGCAGCTATGGGGCGGGAAGCGCCATCAATGAGCAGTTCTTC.

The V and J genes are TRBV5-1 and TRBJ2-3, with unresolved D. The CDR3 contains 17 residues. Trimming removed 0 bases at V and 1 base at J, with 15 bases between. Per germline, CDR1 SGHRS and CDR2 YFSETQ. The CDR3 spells CASSLEARLFGTDTQYF. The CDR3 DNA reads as TGCGCCAGCAGCTTGGAGGCTCGACTGTTCGGCACAGATACGCAGTATTTT.

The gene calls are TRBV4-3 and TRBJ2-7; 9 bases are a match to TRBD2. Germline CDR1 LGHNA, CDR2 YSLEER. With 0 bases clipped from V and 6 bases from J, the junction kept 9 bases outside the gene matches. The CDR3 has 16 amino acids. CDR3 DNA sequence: TGCGCCAGCAGCCAAGACTGGGGAGCGGGAGGCTCCGAGCAGTACTTC. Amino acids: CASSQDWGAGGSEQYF.

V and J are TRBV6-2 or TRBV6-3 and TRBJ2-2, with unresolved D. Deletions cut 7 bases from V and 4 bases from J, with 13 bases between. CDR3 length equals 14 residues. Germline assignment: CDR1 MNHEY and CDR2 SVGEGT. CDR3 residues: CASTGLSTTGELFF. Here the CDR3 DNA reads TGTGCCAGCACCGGCCTTTCGACCACCGGGGAGCTGTTTTTT.

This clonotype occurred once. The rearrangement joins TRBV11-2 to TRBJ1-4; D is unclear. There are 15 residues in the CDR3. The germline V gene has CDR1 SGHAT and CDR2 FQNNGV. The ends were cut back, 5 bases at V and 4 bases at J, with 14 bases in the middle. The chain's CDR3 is CASSPAHGYNEKLFF. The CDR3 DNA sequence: TGTGCCAGCAGCCCTGCGCACGGATATAATGAAAAACTGTTTTTT.

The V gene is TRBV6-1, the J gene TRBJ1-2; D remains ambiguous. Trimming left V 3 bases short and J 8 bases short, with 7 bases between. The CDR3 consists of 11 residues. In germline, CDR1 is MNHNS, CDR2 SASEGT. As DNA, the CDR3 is TGTGCCAGCAGTGATACGGGGGGCTACACCTTC. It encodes CASSDTGGYTF.

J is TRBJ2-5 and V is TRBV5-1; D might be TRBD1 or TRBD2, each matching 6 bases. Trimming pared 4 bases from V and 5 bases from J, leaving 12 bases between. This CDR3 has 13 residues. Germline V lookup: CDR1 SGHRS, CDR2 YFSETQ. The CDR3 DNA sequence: TGCGCCAGCAGCCCGGAGGGGGTTGAGACCCAGTACTTC. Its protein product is CASSPEGVETQYF.

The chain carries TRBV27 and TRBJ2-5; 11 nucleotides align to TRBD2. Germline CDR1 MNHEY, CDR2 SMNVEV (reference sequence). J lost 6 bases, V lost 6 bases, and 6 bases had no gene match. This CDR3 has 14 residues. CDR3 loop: CASSPLAGEQTQYF. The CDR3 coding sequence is TGTGCCAGCAGCCCACTAGCGGGGGAGCAGACCCAGTACTTC.